The next 18 T cell receptor beta chains were all read from a single sample in a study of cytomegalovirus exposure and HLA in healthy donors. The PCR was carried out with 60 Vbeta primers and 13 Jbeta primers. Measured with immunoSEQ multiplex PCR; TCRdb has only the in-frame clones, and not every one. This table has 200,000 to 250,000 clones, around 85% appearing once. The sample consisted of PBMCs. These receptor sequences come from a man aged 50-59 years in good health and CMV-seronegative.

As DNA, the CDR3 is TGTGCCAGCAGAATTCTAGCGGGAGTCTCCTACGAGCAGTACTTC. It specifies CASRILAGVSYEQYF. This chain joins TRBV27 and TRBJ2-7, with 10 positions matching TRBD2. The V gene end was trimmed by 6 bases and the J gene end by 0 bases; junction bases not matched to a gene: 5. Germline loops: CDR1 MNHEY, CDR2 SMNVEV (reference sequence). The CDR3 consists of 15 residues.

In its sample, this clone was seen a few times. V and J are TRBV6-1 and TRBJ2-3; the D gene is possibly TRBD1 (5 bases). Trimming pared 6 bases from V and 1 base from J, leaving 14 bases between. Germline CDR1 is MNHNS and CDR2 is SASEGT. The length of the CDR3 is 15 residues. The CDR3 loop is CASSQQAMGTDTQYF. The CDR3 nucleotides are TGTGCCAGCAGCCAACAGGCCATGGGCACAGATACGCAGTATTTT.

The chain is built from TRBV4-1 and TRBJ2-3, with TRBD2 matching 8 bases. The CDR3 covers 15 residues. J gave up 12 bases and V 1 base, and 12 bases lay outside the gene matches. The V gene's germline CDR1 is MGHRA and CDR2 YSYEKL. The CDR3 region has the DNA TGCGCCAGCAGCCAAGGGCCGTTGGCTGCGGGAGGCCAGTATTTT. Amino acids: CASSQGPLAAGGQYF.

This chain uses TRBV5-4 with TRBJ2-7, with 9 bases identical to TRBD1. The CDR3 is made up of 14 amino acids. Germline CDR1 reads SGHNT; CDR2 reads YYREEE (reference sequence). V was pared by 3 bases and J by 1 base, with 2 bases of the junction left unmatched. CDR3 nucleotide sequence: TGTGCCAGCAGCTGGGGGACAGGGTCCTACGAGCAGTACTTC. It is translated as CASSWGTGSYEQYF.

The V gene is TRBV6-5, the J gene TRBJ2-1, with 8 nucleotides matching TRBD2. Germline values: CDR1 MNHEY, CDR2 SVGAGI. The CDR3 is 14 residues long. The junction had 11 bases not matched to a gene; V was cut back by 8 bases and J by 8 bases. The CDR3 spells CASAPRSGRDEQFF. The CDR3 nucleotides are TGTGCCAGCGCCCCGCGGAGCGGGAGAGATGAGCAGTTCTTC.

This clone showed up just once. This chain joins TRBV4-2 and TRBJ2-1, with a possible D match to TRBD2 (6 bases). This CDR3 region has 16 residues. V gave up 0 bases and J gave up 10 bases, with 19 bases separating them. The germline gives CDR1 LGHNA, CDR2 YNFKEQ. This chain's CDR3 is CASSQESAGSVREQFF. The CDR3 DNA sequence: TGTGCCAGCAGCCAAGAGTCCGCGGGGTCCGTGAGGGAGCAGTTCTTC.

The CDR3 loop reads CASRPSGIYVGEQFF. The CDR3 DNA is TGCGCCAGCAGACCGAGCGGGATTTACGTCGGTGAGCAGTTCTTC. The genes are TRBV5-1 and TRBJ2-1; 7 bases align to TRBD2. CDR1 is SGHRS, CDR2 YFSETQ, per germline. J gave up 9 bases and V 5 bases, and 14 bases lay outside the gene matches. The CDR3 is 15 amino acids. Drawing the rest from reference TRBV5-1 and TRBJ2-1, the complete variable domain is KAGVTQTPRYLIKTRGQQVTLSCSPISGHRSVSWYQQTPGQGLQFLFEYFSETQRNKGNFPGRFSGRQFSNSRSEMNVSTLELGDSALYLCASRPSGIYVGEQFFGPGTRLTVL.

The V call is TRBV29-1, the J call TRBJ2-1, with 10 nucleotides matching TRBD2. The trim removed 7 bases at V and 5 bases at J, leaving 8 bases unmatched. Germline V gives CDR1 SQVTM, CDR2 ANQGSEA. The CDR3 loop spans 14 amino acids. CDR3 in amino acids: CSAAGTSVNNEQFF. The CDR3 DNA reads TGCAGCGCTGCCGGGACTAGCGTTAACAATGAGCAGTTCTTC.

The chain has TRBV27 and TRBJ2-1, with 12 positions matching TRBD2. With V trimmed by 0 bases and J by 9 bases, 3 bases remained unmatched. CDR3 length: 15 residues. Germline V lookup: CDR1 MNHEY, CDR2 SMNVEV (reference sequence). In DNA, the CDR3 is TGTGCCAGCAGTTTATCCCTAGCGGGAGGGATTGAGCAGTTCTTC. Amino acid sequence: CASSLSLAGGIEQFF.

J is TRBJ2-5 and V is TRBV23-1, with unresolved D. TRBV23-1 falls under the ORF class, with uncertain function. Trimming stripped 10 bases from V and 5 bases from J, with 11 bases between. The CDR3 loop spans 11 amino acids. CDR3 DNA: TGCGCCACACGAAAGAGGGAGACCCAGTACTTC. Translating it yields CATRKRETQYF.

The genes are TRBV27 and TRBJ2-1; 11 bases map to TRBD2. V shed 2 bases, J shed 0 bases, and the junction held 0 bases outside the gene matches. From germline, CDR1 is MNHEY and CDR2 SMNVEV (reference sequence). The CDR3 has 16 residues. The CDR3 DNA reads TGTGCCAGCAGTTTAGGGACTAGCGGCTCCTACAATGAGCAGTTCTTC. This codes for CASSLGTSGSYNEQFF.

The J gene is TRBJ2-1, the V gene TRBV5-1; TRBD1 might be the D (6 bases). The CDR3 is made up of 11 amino acids. Deletions cut 5 bases from V and 15 bases from J, with 15 bases between. The germline CDR1 and CDR2 sequences are SGHRS and YFSETQ. In DNA form, the CDR3 reads TGCGCCAGCAGACAGGGTGTCTTTGTGTTCTTC. This gives the protein CASRQGVFVFF.

The J gene is TRBJ2-3, the V gene TRBV4-1, with D hard to call. The CDR3 has 15 residues. V gave up 0 bases and J gave up 0 bases, with 7 bases separating them. The germline V gene has CDR1 MGHRA and CDR2 YSYEKL. DNA for the CDR3: TGCGCCAGCAGCCAAGATCGAGGAAGCACAGATACGCAGTATTTT. It encodes CASSQDRGSTDTQYF.

The chain carries TRBV30 and TRBJ2-1; D ambiguous. Per germline, CDR1 GTSNPN and CDR2 SVGIG (reference sequence). The CDR3 totals 11 residues. The V gene lost 3 bases and the J gene lost 10 bases, with 10 bases spanning the gap. CDR3 nucleotide sequence: TGTGCCTGGAGCCCCTTATCCGAGCAGTTCTTC. It translates to CAWSPLSEQFF.

This chain uses TRBV4-2 with TRBJ2-6; 11 positions agree with TRBD1. After removal of 3 bases from V and 0 bases from J, the junction contained 4 bases not matched to a gene. Germline V gene data show CDR1 as LGHNA and CDR2 as YNFKEQ. The CDR3 extends over 18 amino acids. CDR3 in amino acids: CASSQAGTGGSGANVLTF. CDR3 DNA: TGTGCCAGCAGCCAGGCCGGGACAGGGGGCTCTGGGGCCAACGTCCTGACTTTC.

This sequence joins TRBV10-3 and TRBJ1-1; TRBD1 might be the D (5 bases). The CDR3 extends over 14 amino acids. The V end lost 2 bases, the J end lost 1 base, and 8 bases lay between the germline ends. Germline V lookup: CDR1 ENHRY, CDR2 SYGVKD. CDR3 protein: CAISEGGRNTEAFF. CDR3 nucleotide sequence: TGTGCCATCAGTGAGGGGGGGAGGAACACTGAAGCTTTCTTT.

The J gene is TRBJ2-7, the V gene TRBV6-6; D may be TRBD1 (5 bases). Looked up from germline, CDR1 is MNHNY and CDR2 is SVGAGI (reference sequence). The CDR3 totals 14 residues. V dropped 2 bases and J dropped 0 bases, with 8 bases sitting between them. This CDR3 reads CASSYDSSSYEQYF. In DNA form, the CDR3 reads TGTGCCAGCAGTTACGACAGCTCCTCCTACGAGCAGTACTTC.

V is TRBV28 and J is TRBJ2-1; a possible D gene is TRBD1 (5 bases). The CDR3 has 15 amino acids. Germline CDR1 and CDR2: MDHEN and SYDVKM. Trimming left V 1 base short and J 6 bases short, with 13 bases between. CDR3 sequence reads: CASSLSRVGSNEQFF. The CDR3 bases are TGTGCCAGCAGTTTATCCAGGGTGGGGTCCAATGAGCAGTTCTTC.